Each of the 21 T cell receptor beta chains below was sequenced from the same sample in a study of T cell responses to AZD1222 COVID-19 vaccine. The assay was immunoSEQ multiplex PCR, and TCRdb's table has in-frame clones only and misses some. The data contain 120,000 or so clones, about nine tenths of them singletons. The sample here was peripheral blood, taken on day 0 of AZD1222 vaccination. Receptors were obtained from an adult in good health.

This chain joins TRBV19 and TRBJ2-7; either TRBD1 or TRBD2 may fit D (6 bases each). Looked up from germline, CDR1 is LNHDA and CDR2 is SQIVND (reference sequence). V was shortened by 1 base and J by 3 bases, with 16 bases between the two germline ends. This CDR3 spans 16 amino acids. The CDR3 reads CASSIVGGNGVYEQYF. In DNA, the CDR3 is TGTGCCAGTAGTATAGTAGGGGGGAACGGAGTCTACGAGCAGTACTTC. Variable domain in full (rest from reference TRBV19 and TRBJ2-7): DGGITQSPKYLFRKEGQNVTLSCEQNLNHDAMYWYRQDPGQGLRLIYYSQIVNDFQKGDIAEGYSVSREKKESFPLTVTSAQKNPTAFYLCASSIVGGNGVYEQYFGPGTRLTVT.

The V gene is TRBV29-1, the J gene TRBJ1-5; D remains unclear. The germline V gene has CDR1 SQVTM and CDR2 ANQGSEA. V lost 8 bases and J 6 bases, leaving 17 bases between the germline ends. This CDR3 has 13 amino acids. In nucleotides, the CDR3 is TGCAGCTGCGTTGGCGGGCCAGGTCAGCCCCAGCATTTT. Amino acids: CSCVGGPGQPQHF.

The J gene is TRBJ2-7, the V gene TRBV5-5, with D perhaps TRBD2 (6 bases). CDR3 length: 16 amino acids. Germline CDR1 SGHKS, CDR2 YYEKEE (reference sequence). V lost 0 bases, J lost 0 bases, and 13 bases lay in between. The CDR3 protein is CASSLAWDFTSYEQYF. As DNA, the CDR3 is TGTGCCAGCAGCTTGGCCTGGGACTTTACCTCCTACGAGCAGTACTTC.

The rearrangement joins TRBV13 to TRBJ2-7; tentatively, D is TRBD1 (5 bases). The CDR3 has 13 amino acids. The V gene lost 3 bases and the J gene lost 1 base, with 7 bases spanning the gap. Germline V gene lookup returns CDR1 PRHDT and CDR2 FYEKMQ (reference sequence). Here the CDR3 DNA reads TGTGCCAGCAGCTTTGCAGGGTCCTACGAGCAGTACTTC. This codes for CASSFAGSYEQYF.

The gene calls are TRBV3-1 (or the pseudogene TRBV3-2) and TRBJ1-3, with D maybe TRBD1 (5 bases). Per germline, CDR1 LGHDT and CDR2 YNNKEL (reference sequence). Trimming pared 0 bases from V and 2 bases from J, leaving 8 bases between. The CDR3 consists of 15 residues. The CDR3 DNA sequence: TGTGCCAGCAGCCAAGAAGGGGCGGCTGGAAACACCATATATTTT. Translation gives CASSQEGAAGNTIYF.

This clone was found once. The V and J genes are TRBV6-5 and TRBJ1-5; D gene ambiguous. The germline V gene encodes CDR1 MNHEY and CDR2 SVGAGI. The CDR3 covers 13 residues. Trimming took 8 bases from V and 5 from J, leaving 13 bases between them. The CDR3 DNA is TGTGCCAGCCGGCTCAATCAGGATCAGCCCCAGCATTTT. Translation gives CASRLNQDQPQHF.

The rearrangement links TRBV28 to TRBJ1-6; TRBD1 might be the D (6 bases). Trimming removed 10 bases from V and 7 bases from J, with 23 bases in between. Per germline, CDR1 MDHEN and CDR2 SYDVKM. This CDR3 contains 16 residues. The CDR3 sequence is CAISPSGGNRNSPLHF. CDR3 bases: TGTGCCATCTCCCCCTCCGGGGGCAACAGAAATTCACCCCTCCACTTT.

V is TRBV5-1 and J is TRBJ2-7; unclear D gene. The CDR3 runs to 15 residues. CDR1 and CDR2 from the germline V gene are SGHRS and YFSETQ. The V end lost 0 bases, the J end lost 2 bases, and 12 bases lay between the germline ends. As DNA, the CDR3 is TGCGCCAGCAGCTTGGCCGGTGGAAATACCTACGAGCAGTACTTC. Translated, it gives CASSLAGGNTYEQYF.

This chain joins TRBV30 and TRBJ2-7; possibly TRBD2 for D (6 bases). The CDR3 has 13 amino acids. Between the trimmed V and J ends, which lost 3 bases and 1 base, there was a span of 10 bases. Looked up from germline, CDR1 is GTSNPN and CDR2 is SVGIG (reference sequence). CDR3 region: CAWRGGSSYEQYF. CDR3 DNA: TGTGCCTGGAGGGGGGGATCTTCCTACGAGCAGTACTTC.

V gene TRBV24-1 combines with J gene TRBJ2-1; possible D gene TRBD1, 6 bases. Looked up from germline, CDR1 is KGHDR and CDR2 is SFDVKD. This CDR3 is built from 15 residues. Trimming removed 1 base from V and 4 bases from J, with 10 bases in between. In DNA, the CDR3 is TGTGCCACCAGTGATTTTAAGGGACAATACAATGAGCAGTTCTTC. Protein sequence: CATSDFKGQYNEQFF.

This chain links TRBV3-1 (or the pseudogene TRBV3-2) with TRBJ1-6; D possibly corresponds to TRBD1 (6 bases). Germline lookup yields CDR1 LGHDT and CDR2 YNNKEL (reference sequence). Between the trimmed V and J ends, which lost 1 base and 5 bases, there was a span of 18 bases. The CDR3 extends over 18 amino acids. DNA of the CDR3: TGTGCCAGCAGCCAAGCAGCGGACAGCAGACTGAATAATTCACCCCTCCACTTT. It specifies CASSQAADSRLNNSPLHF.

This clone was recorded once. The chain links TRBV5-4 to TRBJ2-3; 8 bases are a match to TRBD1. The V and J ends lost 2 bases and 0 bases, in that order; junction bases with no gene match: 2. The germline CDR1 and CDR2 sequences are SGHNT and YYREEE (reference sequence). There are 15 residues in the CDR3. CDR3 region: CASSFTGGSTDTQYF. CDR3 DNA sequence: TGTGCCAGCAGCTTTACAGGGGGGAGCACAGATACGCAGTATTTT. The full variable domain, completed using reference TRBV5-4 and TRBJ2-3, is ETGVTQSPTHLIKTRGQQVTLRCSSQSGHNTVSWYQQALGQGPQFIFQYYREEENGRGNFPPRFSGLQFPNYSSELNVNALELDDSALYLCASSFTGGSTDTQYFGPGTRLTVL.

J is TRBJ2-5 and V is TRBV11-3; 11 bases line up with TRBD2. The length of the CDR3 is 15 residues. The J segment lost 2 bases and the V segment lost 3 bases, leaving 2 bases of the junction unmatched. Germline CDR1 reads SGHNT; CDR2 reads YENEEA. The CDR3 here is CASSFIAGGQETQYF. For the CDR3, the DNA is TGTGCCAGCAGCTTCATAGCGGGGGGGCAAGAGACCCAGTACTTC. Combining the CDR3 with reference TRBV11-3 and TRBJ2-5 gives the whole variable domain EAGVVQSPRYKIIEKKQPVAFWCNPISGHNTLYWYLQNLGQGPELLIRYENEEAVDDSQLPKDRFSAERLKGVDSTLKIQPAELGDSAVYLCASSFIAGGQETQYFGPGTRLLVL.

The chain uses TRBV15 and TRBJ2-7; 8 bases are a match to TRBD1. Germline V lookup: CDR1 LNHNV, CDR2 YYDKDF (reference sequence). With V trimmed by 3 bases and J by 6 bases, 7 bases remained unmatched. The CDR3 is made up of 14 amino acids. The CDR3 here is CATSRDRAVGEQYF. The CDR3 nucleotides are TGTGCCACCAGCAGGGACAGGGCGGTTGGCGAGCAGTACTTC.

This clone was seen more than once but under ten times. The chain combines TRBV19 with TRBJ1-5; D remains unclear. Per germline, CDR1 LNHDA and CDR2 SQIVND (reference sequence). V gave up 3 bases and J gave up 0 bases, with 12 bases separating them. The length of the CDR3 is 16 residues. This CDR3 reads CASSINGLYSNQPQHF. CDR3 DNA sequence: TGTGCCAGTAGTATCAATGGCTTGTATAGCAATCAGCCCCAGCATTTT.

The V and J genes are TRBV11-2 and TRBJ2-2, with 8 bases fitting TRBD1. Losses at the gene ends were 4 bases for V and 9 bases for J; bases not matched to a gene: 4. Germline CDR1 and CDR2: SGHAT and FQNNGV. CDR3 size: 13 residues. CDR3 coding DNA: TGTGCCAGCAGCTCGGACAGGGTCCGGGAGCTGTTTTTT. Translated, it gives CASSSDRVRELFF.

The chain recombines TRBV10-3 with TRBJ2-6; D possibly uses TRBD1 or TRBD2 (5 bases each). The germline V gene has CDR1 ENHRY and CDR2 SYGVKD. Trimming shortened V by 8 bases and J by 3 bases, and 14 bases separated the two germline ends. The CDR3 length is 15 residues. The CDR3 DNA sequence: TGTGCCATCGAGGGACGGCTCGGTGGGGCCAACGTCCTGACTTTC. Translated, it gives CAIEGRLGGANVLTF.

This chain uses TRBV5-6 with TRBJ2-7; a possible D gene is TRBD1 (5 bases). Germline V CDR1 and CDR2: SGHDT, YYEEEE. V lost 4 bases and J lost 5, with 19 bases in between. CDR3 length equals 15 residues. The CDR3 here is CASSGLPTAQDEQYF. CDR3 nucleotides: TGTGCCAGCAGCGGTTTGCCGACAGCTCAGGACGAGCAGTACTTC.

J is TRBJ1-1 and V is TRBV2; unclear D gene. V gave up 2 bases and J gave up 1 base, with 14 bases separating them. Germline V gene sequence: CDR1 SNHLY, CDR2 FYNNEI. This CDR3 is 16 amino acids long. CDR3 residues: CASSEYGFGSNTEAFF. In DNA form, the CDR3 reads TGTGCCAGCAGTGAATATGGGTTCGGCTCGAACACTGAAGCTTTCTTT.

This clone was recorded only once. V gene TRBV30 combines with J gene TRBJ1-6, with D maybe TRBD1 (5 bases). V lost 0 bases and J lost 8, with 17 bases in between. CDR3 length equals 16 residues. The germline V gene has CDR1 GTSNPN and CDR2 SVGIG (reference sequence). In DNA, the CDR3 is TGTGCCTGGAGTGTACCCCGTAAGGGGCGGGATTCACCCCTCCACTTT. Translation: CAWSVPRKGRDSPLHF.

The chain joins TRBV19 to TRBJ1-3, with D unresolved. Germline V CDR1 and CDR2: LNHDA, SQIVND (reference sequence). The CDR3 runs to 15 residues. The V gene lost 3 bases and the J gene lost 2 bases, with 11 bases spanning the gap. This chain's CDR3 is CASSIDGNTGNTIYF. Written as DNA, the CDR3 is TGTGCCAGTAGTATCGACGGCAACACTGGAAACACCATATATTTT. Full variable domain (outside the CDR3, taken from reference TRBV19 and TRBJ1-3): DGGITQSPKYLFRKEGQNVTLSCEQNLNHDAMYWYRQDPGQGLRLIYYSQIVNDFQKGDIAEGYSVSREKKESFPLTVTSAQKNPTAFYLCASSIDGNTGNTIYFGEGSWLTVV.